This T cell receptor beta chain was retrieved from a study of cytomegalovirus exposure and HLA in healthy donors. Study summary: Within an early data release were roughly 90 million unique TCRs drawn from HLA-typed donors.

With respect to this clone: What it binds is not known.

Primers for the PCR totalled 60 Vbeta and 13 Jbeta. Generated by immunoSEQ multiplex PCR, the TCRdb table keeps only in-frame clones and is missing some. The sample gives over 150,000 clones, roughly 80% of which show up once; over 2% is in the top ten. Overall study findings and caveats: In an earlier analysis, about 87% or about 30%: the productive usage of most TCR beta V segments. Most TCR sequences were seen very rarely across donors, but some public TCRs occurred in many. Researchers had no immune exposure information except CMV serostatus available.

The length of the CDR3 is 14 residues. J gave up 4 bases and V 6 bases, and 9 bases lay outside the gene matches. Germline-derived CDR1 and CDR2 are WSHSY and SAAADI. This TCR was sampled from a male donor in good health and CMV-seronegative. This chain links TRBV10-2 with TRBJ2-7; 7 bases are a match to TRBD2. Sequencing was performed on PBMCs. DNA for the CDR3: TGCGCCAGCAGCCCCAGGAGGGAGGGTTACGAGCAGTACTTC. Its protein product is CASSPRREGYEQYF.